The T cell receptor beta chain described here comes from a study of OX40 agonist ivuxolimab in advanced cancers. Study overall: At 75% to 90% male, the cohort had a mean age of 60 years, ranging from about 20 to 79.

As concerns this clone: Its antigen is still unknown.

Produced via immunoSEQ multiplex PCR; TCRdb's table is partial and in-frame only. The profile shows about 73,000 clones, around nine tenths of them singletons. The study, taken as a whole, reports: Expanded clones belonging to CD8+ T cells outnumbered, on average, those of CD4+. CD4+ and CD8+ blood T cells expanded clonally by week 6 at 0.1 to 3.0 mg/kg.

Trimming left V 0 bases short and J 0 bases short, with 15 bases between. Germline CDR1 reads MNHNS; CDR2 reads SASEGT. The length of the CDR3 is 18 residues. This clonotype was sampled from an adult with an advanced solid tumor such as melanoma, head and neck, liver or kidney cancer. The sample was CD4+ or CD8+ T cells sorted from blood, taken in a trial of the OX40 agonist ivuxolimab. The chain uses TRBV6-1 and TRBJ1-5; D remains unclear. CDR3 in DNA: TGTGCCAGCAGTGAAGCTCCAGCAGACACCAATAGCAATCAGCCCCAGCATTTT. Its protein is CASSEAPADTNSNQPQHF.